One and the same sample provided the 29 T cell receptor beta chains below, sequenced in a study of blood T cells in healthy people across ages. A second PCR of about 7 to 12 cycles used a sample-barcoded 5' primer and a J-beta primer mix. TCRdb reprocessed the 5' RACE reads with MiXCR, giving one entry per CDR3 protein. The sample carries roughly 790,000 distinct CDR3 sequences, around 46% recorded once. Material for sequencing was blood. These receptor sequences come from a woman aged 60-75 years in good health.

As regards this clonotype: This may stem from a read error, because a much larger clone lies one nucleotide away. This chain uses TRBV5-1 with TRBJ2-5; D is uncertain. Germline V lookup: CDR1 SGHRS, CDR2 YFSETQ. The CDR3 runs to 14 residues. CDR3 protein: CAGSLNPDGETQYF. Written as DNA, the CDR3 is TGCGCCGGCAGCTTGAATCCCGACGGGGAGACCCAGTACTTC.

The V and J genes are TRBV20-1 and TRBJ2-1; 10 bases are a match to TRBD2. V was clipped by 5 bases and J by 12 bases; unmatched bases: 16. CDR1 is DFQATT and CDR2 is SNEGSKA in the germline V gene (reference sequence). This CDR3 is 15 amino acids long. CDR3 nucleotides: TGCAGTGCTCACCGAGCGGGAGGGGCCGATTGCGTGCAGTTCTTC. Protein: CSAHRAGGADCVQFF.

CDR3 DNA sequence: TGTGCCAGCAGCCGTCGGGACGGCGCGAACACCGGGGAGCTGTTTTTT. Residues: CASSRRDGANTGELFF. V and J are TRBV7-2 and TRBJ2-2; TRBD1 or TRBD2 may be the D gene (5 bases each). This CDR3 has 16 residues. V was shortened by 5 bases and J by 0 bases, with 13 bases between the two germline ends. Germline V gene data show CDR1 as SGHTA and CDR2 as FQGNSA.

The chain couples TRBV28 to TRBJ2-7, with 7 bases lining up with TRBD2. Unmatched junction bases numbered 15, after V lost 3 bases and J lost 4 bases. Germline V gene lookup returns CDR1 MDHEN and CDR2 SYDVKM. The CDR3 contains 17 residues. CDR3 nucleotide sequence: TGTGCCAGCAGTTTCCCCTTCCGGACCGGCGGGAGTTACGAGCAGTACTTC. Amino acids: CASSFPFRTGGSYEQYF. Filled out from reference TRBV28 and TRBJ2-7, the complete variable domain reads DVKVTQSSRYLVKRTGEKVFLECVQDMDHENMFWYRQDPGLGLRLIYFSYDVKMKEKGDIPEGYSVSREKKERFSLILESASTNQTSMYLCASSFPFRTGGSYEQYFGPGTRLTVT.

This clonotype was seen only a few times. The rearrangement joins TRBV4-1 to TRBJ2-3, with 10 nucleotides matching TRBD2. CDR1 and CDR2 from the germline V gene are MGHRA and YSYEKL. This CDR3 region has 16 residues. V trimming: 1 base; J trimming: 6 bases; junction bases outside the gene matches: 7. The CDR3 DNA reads TGCGCCAGCAGCCAAGGCGAGCGGGGGGGCTTGGATACGCAGTATTTT. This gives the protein CASSQGERGGLDTQYF.

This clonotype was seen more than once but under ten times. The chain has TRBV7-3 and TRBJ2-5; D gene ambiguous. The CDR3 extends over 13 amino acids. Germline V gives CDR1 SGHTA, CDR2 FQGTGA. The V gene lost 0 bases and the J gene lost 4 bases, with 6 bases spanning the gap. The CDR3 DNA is TGTGCCAGCAGCTTAACTATTATAGAGACCCAGTACTTC. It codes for CASSLTIIETQYF. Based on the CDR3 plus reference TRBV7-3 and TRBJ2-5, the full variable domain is GAGVSQTPSNKVTEKGKYVELRCDPISGHTALYWYRQSLGQGPEFLIYFQGTGAADDSGLPNDRFFAVRPEGSVSTLKIQRTERGDSAVYLCASSLTIIETQYFGPGTRLLVL.

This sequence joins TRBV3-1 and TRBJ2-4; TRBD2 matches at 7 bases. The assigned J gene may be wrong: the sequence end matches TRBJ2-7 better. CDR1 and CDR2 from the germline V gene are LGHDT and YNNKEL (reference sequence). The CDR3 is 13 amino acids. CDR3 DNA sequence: TGTGCCAGCAGCGTGACTAGCAGCAACGAGCAGTACTTC. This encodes CASSVTSSNEQYF.

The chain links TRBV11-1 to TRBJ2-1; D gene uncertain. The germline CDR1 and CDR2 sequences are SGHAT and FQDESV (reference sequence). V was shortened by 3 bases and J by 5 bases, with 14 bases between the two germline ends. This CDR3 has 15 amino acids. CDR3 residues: CASSFGGSGDNEQFF. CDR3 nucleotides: TGTGCCAGCAGCTTCGGTGGATCTGGGGACAATGAGCAGTTCTTC.

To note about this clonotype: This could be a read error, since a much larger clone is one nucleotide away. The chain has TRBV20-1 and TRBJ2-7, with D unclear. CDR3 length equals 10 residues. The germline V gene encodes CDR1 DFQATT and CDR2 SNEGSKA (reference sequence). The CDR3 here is CSDPGYEQYF. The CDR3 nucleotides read TGCAGCGACCCGGGTTACGAGCAGTACTTC.

As DNA, the CDR3 is TGCAGTGCTAGAGATCGGACAGGGATACCCAAAAACATTCAGTACTTC. Its protein is CSARDRTGIPKNIQYF. This chain uses TRBV20-1 with TRBJ2-4; 8 nucleotides agree with TRBD1. The V gene's germline CDR1 is DFQATT and CDR2 SNEGSKA (reference sequence). The CDR3 loop spans 16 amino acids. The J segment lost 2 bases and the V segment lost 0 bases, leaving 6 bases of the junction unmatched.

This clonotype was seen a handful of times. In DNA form, the CDR3 reads TGTGCCAGCAGTGCTGCCGGGACTCTGGAGACCCAGTACTTC. Amino acids: CASSAAGTLETQYF. The chain links TRBV25-1 to TRBJ2-5; D possibly corresponds to TRBD2 (6 bases). The CDR3 totals 14 residues. Germline V gene lookup returns CDR1 MGHDK and CDR2 SYGVNS. The V end was cut by 4 bases, the J end by 5 bases, with 14 bases between.

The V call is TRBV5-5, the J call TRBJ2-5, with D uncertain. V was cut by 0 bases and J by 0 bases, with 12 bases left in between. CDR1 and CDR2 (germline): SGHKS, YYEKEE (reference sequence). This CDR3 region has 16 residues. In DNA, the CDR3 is TGTGCCAGCAGCTTGGGTCCAGCTGGTTACCAAGAGACCCAGTACTTC. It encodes CASSLGPAGYQETQYF.

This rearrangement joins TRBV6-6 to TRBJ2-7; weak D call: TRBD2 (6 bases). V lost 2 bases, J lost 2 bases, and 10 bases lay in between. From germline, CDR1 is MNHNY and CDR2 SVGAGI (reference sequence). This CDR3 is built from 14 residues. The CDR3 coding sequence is TGTGCCAGCAGTTACGGGGGGAGCGCCTACGAGCAGTACTTC. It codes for CASSYGGSAYEQYF.

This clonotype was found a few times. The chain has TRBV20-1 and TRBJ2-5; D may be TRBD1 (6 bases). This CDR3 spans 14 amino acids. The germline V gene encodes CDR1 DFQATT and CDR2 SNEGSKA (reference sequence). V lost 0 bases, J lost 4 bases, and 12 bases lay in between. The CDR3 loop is CSARDPQGGETQYF. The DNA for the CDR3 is TGCAGTGCTAGAGATCCACAGGGTGGAGAGACCCAGTACTTC.

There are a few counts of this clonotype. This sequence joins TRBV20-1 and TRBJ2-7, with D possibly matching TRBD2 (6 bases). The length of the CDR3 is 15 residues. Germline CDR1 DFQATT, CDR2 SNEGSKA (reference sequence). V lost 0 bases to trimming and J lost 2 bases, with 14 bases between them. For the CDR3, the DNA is TGCAGTGCTAGAGATCCGGCGGGGCCTACCTACGAGCAGTACTTC. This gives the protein CSARDPAGPTYEQYF.

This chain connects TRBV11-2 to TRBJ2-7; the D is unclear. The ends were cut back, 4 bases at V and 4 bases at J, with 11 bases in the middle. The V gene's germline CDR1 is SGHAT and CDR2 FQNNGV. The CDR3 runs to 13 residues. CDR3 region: CASSSLRNYEQYF. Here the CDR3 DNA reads TGTGCCAGCAGCTCCCTCAGGAATTACGAGCAGTACTTC. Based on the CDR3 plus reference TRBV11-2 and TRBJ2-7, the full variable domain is EAGVAQSPRYKIIEKRQSVAFWCNPISGHATLYWYQQILGQGPKLLIQFQNNGVVDDSQLPKDRFSAERLKGVDSTLKIQPAKLEDSAVYLCASSSLRNYEQYFGPGTRLTVT.

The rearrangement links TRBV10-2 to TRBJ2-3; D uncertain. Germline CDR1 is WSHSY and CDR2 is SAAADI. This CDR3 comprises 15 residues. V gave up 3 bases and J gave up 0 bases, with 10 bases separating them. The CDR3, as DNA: TGCGCCAGCAGTGAAGCGCTGGTTAGCACAGATACGCAGTATTTT. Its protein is CASSEALVSTDTQYF.

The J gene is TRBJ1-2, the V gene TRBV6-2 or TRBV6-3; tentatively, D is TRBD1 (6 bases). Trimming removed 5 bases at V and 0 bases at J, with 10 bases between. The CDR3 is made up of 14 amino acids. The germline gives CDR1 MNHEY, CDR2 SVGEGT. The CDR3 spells CASSDGTSNYGYTF. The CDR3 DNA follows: TGTGCCAGCAGTGACGGGACATCTAACTATGGCTACACCTTC.

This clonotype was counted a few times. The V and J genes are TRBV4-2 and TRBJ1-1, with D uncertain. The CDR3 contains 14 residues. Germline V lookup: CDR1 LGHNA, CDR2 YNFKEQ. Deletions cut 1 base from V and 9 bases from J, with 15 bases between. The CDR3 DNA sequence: TGTGCCAGCAGCCAAGCTTTTCTGTTAAATAAAGCTTTCTTT. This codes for CASSQAFLLNKAFF.

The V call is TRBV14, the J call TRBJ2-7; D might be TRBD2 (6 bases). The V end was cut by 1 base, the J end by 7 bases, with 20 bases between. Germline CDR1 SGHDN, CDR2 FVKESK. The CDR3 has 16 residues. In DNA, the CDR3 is TGTGCCAGCAGCCAAGTCCTGCGGGATCGCCACAATGAGCAGTACTTC. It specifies CASSQVLRDRHNEQYF.

The DNA of the CDR3 is TGTGCCAGCAGCTTAGCGCTGAGCGGAAACCTCTACGAGCAGTACTTC. It specifies CASSLALSGNLYEQYF. The rearrangement links TRBV7-2 to TRBJ2-5, with D possibly matching TRBD2 (5 bases). The end of the DNA fits TRBJ2-7 better, so the J call may be wrong. CDR1 and CDR2 (germline): SGHTA, FQGNSA. This CDR3 has 16 amino acids.

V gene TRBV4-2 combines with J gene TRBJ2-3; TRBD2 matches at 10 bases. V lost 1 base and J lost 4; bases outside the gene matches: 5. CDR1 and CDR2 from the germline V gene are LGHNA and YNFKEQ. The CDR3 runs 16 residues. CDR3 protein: CASSQAAGGPADTQYF. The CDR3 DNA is TGTGCCAGCAGCCAAGCAGCGGGGGGGCCAGCAGATACGCAGTATTTT.

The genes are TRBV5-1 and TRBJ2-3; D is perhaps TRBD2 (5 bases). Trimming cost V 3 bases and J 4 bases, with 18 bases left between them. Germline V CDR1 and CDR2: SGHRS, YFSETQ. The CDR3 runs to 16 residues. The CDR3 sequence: CASSSGAELFADTQYF. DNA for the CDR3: TGCGCCAGCAGCTCCGGAGCGGAGCTCTTCGCAGATACGCAGTATTTT. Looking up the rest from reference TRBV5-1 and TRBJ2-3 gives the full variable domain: KAGVTQTPRYLIKTRGQQVTLSCSPISGHRSVSWYQQTPGQGLQFLFEYFSETQRNKGNFPGRFSGRQFSNSRSEMNVSTLELGDSALYLCASSSGAELFADTQYFGPGTRLTVL.

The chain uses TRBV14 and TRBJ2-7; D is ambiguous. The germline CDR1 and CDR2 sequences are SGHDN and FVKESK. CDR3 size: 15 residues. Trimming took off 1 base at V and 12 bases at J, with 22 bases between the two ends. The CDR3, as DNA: TGTGCCAGCAGCCAAGGAGGCTGGAATAGGCCGGACCGGTACTTC. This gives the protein CASSQGGWNRPDRYF. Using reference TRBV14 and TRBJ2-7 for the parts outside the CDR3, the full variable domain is EAGVTQFPSHSVIEKGQTVTLRCDPISGHDNLYWYRRVMGKEIKFLLHFVKESKQDESGMPNNRFLAERTGGTYSTLKVQPAELEDSGVYFCASSQGGWNRPDRYFGPGTRLTVT.

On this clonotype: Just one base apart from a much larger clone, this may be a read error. Here the CDR3 DNA reads TGTGCCAGCAGCCCCGAAAGGGGGGCATACGGGCAGTACTTC. As protein: CASSPERGAYGQYF. The chain joins TRBV12-3 or TRBV12-4 to TRBJ2-7; the D call may be TRBD1 or TRBD2 (6 bases each). The CDR3 loop spans 14 amino acids.

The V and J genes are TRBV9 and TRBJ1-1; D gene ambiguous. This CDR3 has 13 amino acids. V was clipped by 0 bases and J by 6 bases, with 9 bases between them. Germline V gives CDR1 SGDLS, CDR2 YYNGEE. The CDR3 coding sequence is TGTGCCAGCAGCGTAGGTACCGGCTCTGAAGCTTTCTTT. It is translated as CASSVGTGSEAFF.

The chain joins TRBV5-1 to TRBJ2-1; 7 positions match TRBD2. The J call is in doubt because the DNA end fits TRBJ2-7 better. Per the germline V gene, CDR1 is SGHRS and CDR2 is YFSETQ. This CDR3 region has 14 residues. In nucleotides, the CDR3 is TGCGCCAGCAGCTTGAGCGGGGCAATCAATGAGCAGTACTTC. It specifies CASSLSGAINEQYF.

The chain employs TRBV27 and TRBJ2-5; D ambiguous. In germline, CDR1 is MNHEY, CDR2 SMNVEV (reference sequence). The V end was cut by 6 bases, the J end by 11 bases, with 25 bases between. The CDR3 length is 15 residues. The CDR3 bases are TGTGCCAGCAGCCCTCGTGATGCGGAGTACAATGAGCAGTACTTC. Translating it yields CASSPRDAEYNEQYF.

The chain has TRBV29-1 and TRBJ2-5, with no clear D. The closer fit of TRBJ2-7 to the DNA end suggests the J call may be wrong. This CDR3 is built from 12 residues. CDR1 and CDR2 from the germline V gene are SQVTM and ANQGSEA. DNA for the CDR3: TGCAGCGTTGACGCGCAAGGGTCCGAGCAGTACTTC. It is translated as CSVDAQGSEQYF.